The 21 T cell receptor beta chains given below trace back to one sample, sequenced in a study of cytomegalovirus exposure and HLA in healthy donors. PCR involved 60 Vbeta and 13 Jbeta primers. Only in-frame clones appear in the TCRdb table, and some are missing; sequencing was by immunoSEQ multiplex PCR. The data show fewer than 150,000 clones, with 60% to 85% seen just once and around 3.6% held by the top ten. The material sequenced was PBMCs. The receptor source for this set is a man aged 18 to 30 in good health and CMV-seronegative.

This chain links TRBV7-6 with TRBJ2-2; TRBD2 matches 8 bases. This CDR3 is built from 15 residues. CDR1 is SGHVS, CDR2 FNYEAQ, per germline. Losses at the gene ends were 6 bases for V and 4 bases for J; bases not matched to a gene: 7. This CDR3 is CASRSGGQSTGELFF. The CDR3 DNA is TGTGCCAGCAGGAGCGGGGGTCAGAGCACCGGGGAGCTGTTTTTT.

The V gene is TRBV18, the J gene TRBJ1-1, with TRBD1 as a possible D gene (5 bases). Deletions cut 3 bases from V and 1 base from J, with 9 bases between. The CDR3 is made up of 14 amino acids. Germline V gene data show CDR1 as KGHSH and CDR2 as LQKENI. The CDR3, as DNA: TGTGCCAGCTCACCGTCGGGGGGGAACACTGAAGCTTTCTTT. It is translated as CASSPSGGNTEAFF.

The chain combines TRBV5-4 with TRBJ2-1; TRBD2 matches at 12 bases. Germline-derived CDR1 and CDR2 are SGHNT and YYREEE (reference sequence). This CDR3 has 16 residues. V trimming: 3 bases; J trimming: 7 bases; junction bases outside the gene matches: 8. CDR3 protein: CASSSKTSGGDNEQFF. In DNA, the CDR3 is TGTGCCAGCAGCTCCAAGACTAGCGGGGGAGATAATGAGCAGTTCTTC.

The CDR3 region has the DNA TGCGCCAGCAGCTCGGGACAGCCGGGCAACGAGCAGTACTTC. The encoded protein is CASSSGQPGNEQYF. The chain uses TRBV5-1 and TRBJ2-7; 7 bases are a match to TRBD1. V lost 3 bases, J lost 5 bases, and 8 bases stayed unmatched. Germline values: CDR1 SGHRS, CDR2 YFSETQ. The CDR3 consists of 14 residues.

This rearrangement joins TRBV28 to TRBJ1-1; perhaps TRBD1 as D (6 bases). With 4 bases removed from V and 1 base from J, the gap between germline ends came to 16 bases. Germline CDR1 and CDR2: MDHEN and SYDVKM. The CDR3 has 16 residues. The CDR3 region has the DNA TGTGCCAGCAGTTCAGGGGACGGGGTTACGAACACTGAAGCTTTCTTT. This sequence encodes CASSSGDGVTNTEAFF.

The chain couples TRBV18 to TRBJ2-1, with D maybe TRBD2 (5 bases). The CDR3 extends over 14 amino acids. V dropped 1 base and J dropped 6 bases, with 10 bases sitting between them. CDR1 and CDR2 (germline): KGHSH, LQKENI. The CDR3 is CASSPRLSANEQFF. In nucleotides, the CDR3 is TGTGCCAGCTCACCACGGCTTAGCGCCAATGAGCAGTTCTTC.

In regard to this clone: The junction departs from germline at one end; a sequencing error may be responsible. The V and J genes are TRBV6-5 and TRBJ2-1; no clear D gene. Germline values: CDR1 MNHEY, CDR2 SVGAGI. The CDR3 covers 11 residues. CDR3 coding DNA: TGTGCGAGCAACTTGAACAATGAGCAGTTCTTC. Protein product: CASNLNNEQFF.

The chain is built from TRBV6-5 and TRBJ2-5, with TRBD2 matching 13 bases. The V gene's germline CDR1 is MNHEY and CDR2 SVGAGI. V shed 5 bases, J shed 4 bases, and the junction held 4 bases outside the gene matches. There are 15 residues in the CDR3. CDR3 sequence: CASSGLAGVSETQYF. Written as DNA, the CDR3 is TGTGCCAGCAGTGGACTAGCGGGAGTCTCAGAGACCCAGTACTTC.

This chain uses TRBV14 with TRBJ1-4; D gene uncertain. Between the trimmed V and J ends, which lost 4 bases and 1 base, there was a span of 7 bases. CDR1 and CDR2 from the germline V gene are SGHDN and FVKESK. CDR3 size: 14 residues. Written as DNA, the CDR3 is TGTGCCAGCAGCCGACTCGGAACTAATGAAAAACTGTTTTTT. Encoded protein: CASSRLGTNEKLFF. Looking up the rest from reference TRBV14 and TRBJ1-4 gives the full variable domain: EAGVTQFPSHSVIEKGQTVTLRCDPISGHDNLYWYRRVMGKEIKFLLHFVKESKQDESGMPNNRFLAERTGGTYSTLKVQPAELEDSGVYFCASSRLGTNEKLFFGSGTQLSVL.

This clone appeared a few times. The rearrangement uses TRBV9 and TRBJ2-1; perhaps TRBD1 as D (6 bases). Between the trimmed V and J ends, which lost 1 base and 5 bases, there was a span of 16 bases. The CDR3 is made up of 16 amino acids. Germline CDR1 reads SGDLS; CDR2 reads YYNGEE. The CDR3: CASSVSWQGINNEQFF. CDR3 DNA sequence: TGTGCCAGCAGCGTAAGTTGGCAGGGGATCAACAATGAGCAGTTCTTC.

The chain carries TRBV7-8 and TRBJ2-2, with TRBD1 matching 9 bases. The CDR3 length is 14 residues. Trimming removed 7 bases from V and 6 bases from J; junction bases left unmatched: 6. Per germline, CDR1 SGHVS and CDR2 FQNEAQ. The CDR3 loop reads CASTRTGVPGELFF. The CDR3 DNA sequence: TGTGCCAGCACCCGGACAGGGGTCCCCGGGGAGCTGTTTTTT.

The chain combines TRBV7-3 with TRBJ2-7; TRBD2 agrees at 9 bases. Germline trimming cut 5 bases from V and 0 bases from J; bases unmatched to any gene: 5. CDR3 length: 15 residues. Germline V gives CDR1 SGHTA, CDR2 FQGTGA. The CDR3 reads CASSLGLASSYEQYF. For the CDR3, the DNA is TGTGCCAGCAGCCTTGGACTAGCGAGCTCCTACGAGCAGTACTTC.

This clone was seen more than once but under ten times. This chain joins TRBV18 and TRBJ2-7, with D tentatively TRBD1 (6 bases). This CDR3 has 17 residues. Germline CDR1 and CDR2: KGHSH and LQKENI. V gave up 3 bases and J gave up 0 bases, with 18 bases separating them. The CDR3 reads CASSPSEKGTNSYEQYF. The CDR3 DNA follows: TGTGCCAGCTCACCGTCGGAGAAGGGGACAAACTCCTACGAGCAGTACTTC.

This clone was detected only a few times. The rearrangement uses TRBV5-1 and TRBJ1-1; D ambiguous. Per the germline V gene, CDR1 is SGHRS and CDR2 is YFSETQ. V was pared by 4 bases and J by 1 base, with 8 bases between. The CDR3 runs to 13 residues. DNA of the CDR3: TGCGCCAGCAGCCCGGACTCGAACACTGAAGCTTTCTTT. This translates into CASSPDSNTEAFF.

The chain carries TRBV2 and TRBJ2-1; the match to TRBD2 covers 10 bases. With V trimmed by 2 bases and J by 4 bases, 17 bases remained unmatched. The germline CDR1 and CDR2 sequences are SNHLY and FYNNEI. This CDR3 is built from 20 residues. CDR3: CASSEMGGPSGRGEYNEQFF. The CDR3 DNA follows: TGTGCCAGCAGTGAAATGGGTGGTCCTAGCGGGAGAGGGGAATACAATGAGCAGTTCTTC.

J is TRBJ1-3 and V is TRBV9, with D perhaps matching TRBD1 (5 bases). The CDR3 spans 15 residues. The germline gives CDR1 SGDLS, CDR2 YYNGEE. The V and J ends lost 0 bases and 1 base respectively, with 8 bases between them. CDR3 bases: TGTGCCAGCAGCGTAGATGGGACTTCTGGAAACACCATATATTTT. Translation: CASSVDGTSGNTIYF.

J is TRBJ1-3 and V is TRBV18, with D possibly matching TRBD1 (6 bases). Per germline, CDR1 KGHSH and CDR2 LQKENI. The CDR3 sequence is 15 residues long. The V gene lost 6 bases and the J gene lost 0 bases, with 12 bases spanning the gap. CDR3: CASSPDRFSGNTIYF. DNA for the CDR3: TGTGCCAGCTCCCCTGACAGGTTCTCTGGAAACACCATATATTTT.

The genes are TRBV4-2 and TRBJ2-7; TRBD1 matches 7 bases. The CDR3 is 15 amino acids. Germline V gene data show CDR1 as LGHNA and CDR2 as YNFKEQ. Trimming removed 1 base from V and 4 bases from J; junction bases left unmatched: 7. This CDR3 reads CASSQVQGNGYEQYF. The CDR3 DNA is TGTGCCAGCAGCCAAGTACAGGGGAATGGTTACGAGCAGTACTTC.

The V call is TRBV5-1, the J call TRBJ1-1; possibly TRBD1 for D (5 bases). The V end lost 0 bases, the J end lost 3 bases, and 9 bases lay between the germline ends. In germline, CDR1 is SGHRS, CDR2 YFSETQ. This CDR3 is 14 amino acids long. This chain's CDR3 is CASSLVGGDTEAFF. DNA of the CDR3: TGCGCCAGCAGCTTGGTTGGAGGGGACACTGAAGCTTTCTTT.

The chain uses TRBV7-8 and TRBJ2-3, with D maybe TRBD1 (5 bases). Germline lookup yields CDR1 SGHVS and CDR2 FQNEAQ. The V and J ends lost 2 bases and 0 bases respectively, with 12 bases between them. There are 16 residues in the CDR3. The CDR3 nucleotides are TGTGCCAGCAGCTTATATCGGACACCTAGCACAGATACGCAGTATTTT. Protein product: CASSLYRTPSTDTQYF.

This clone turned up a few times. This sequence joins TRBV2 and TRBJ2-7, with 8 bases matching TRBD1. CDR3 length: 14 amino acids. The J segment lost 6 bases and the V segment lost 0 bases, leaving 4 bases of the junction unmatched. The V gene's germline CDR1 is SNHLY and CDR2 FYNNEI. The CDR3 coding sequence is TGTGCCAGCAGTGAAGCCTGGACAGGGAGCGAGCAGTACTTC. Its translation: CASSEAWTGSEQYF. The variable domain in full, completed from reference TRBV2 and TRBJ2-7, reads EPEVTQTPSHQVTQMGQEVILRCVPISNHLYFYWYRQILGQKVEFLVSFYNNEISEKSEIFDDQFSVERPDGSNFTLKIRSTKLEDSAMYFCASSEAWTGSEQYFGPGTRLTVT.